The entry that follows covers one T cell receptor beta chain sequence. No cognate antigen has been identified for it. No quality values exist for individual bases; no much larger clone is one base distant. Other DNA sequences in the sample encode the same CDR3. TCR CDR3 regions were amplified from genomic DNA by multiplex PCR using the deep immunoSEQ assay. Genomic DNA extracted from each cell subset was distributed evenly over all wells of several immunoSEQ 96-well plates, and each plate served as one replicate. Each replicate PCR for sorted subsets received 150 to 250 ng genomic DNA, equal to tens of thousands of T cell genomes. Purified libraries were measured with a Qubit 3.0 fluorometer, size-checked on a Bioanalyzer 2100, and measured again with the KAPA Library Quantification kit. Each immunoSEQ 96-well plate was sequenced on its own single-read 150-cycle Illumina NextSeq 550 flow cell. The published analysis was carried out like this. Because the immunoSEQ output included only junctional sequences and no quality scores, the filtering could not be the same as the filtering used for full-length reads. To assign V/J genes and CDR3, sequences were annotated against IMGT germline references using PyIR, a Python wrapper for IgBLAST v1.9. Reads were filtered out if the reads had weak V/J assignments (E-value above 1e-6), no CDR3, stop codons, out-of-frame junctions, or ambiguous translated residues. A V3J clonotype was defined by an identical inferred V gene, J gene, and CDR3 amino acid sequence. To compute the percentage overlap between repertoires, the number of shared unique clonotypes was divided by the size of the smaller repertoire. Richness of each repertoire was evaluated using RTK rarefaction, the Chao1 estimator, and Recon v2.1 estimates of unobserved clonotypes. Generation probabilities for all TCRbeta clonotypes obtained by the gDNA method from a handful of donors were computed using OLGA. TCRdb obtained this table from immuneACCESS and retained in-frame rearrangements with V and J assigned. These tables miss some clones; where compared with another copy, unresolved V genes account for less than half of the shortfall, and the remainder is unexplained. Clonal size and the V and J genes are those of that table, whereas D and trimming came from the DNA. This sample gives roughly 550,000 clones in total; 95% to 96% of them show up just once. The ten largest clones capture over 0.09% of the sample.

For the CD8 naive samples, CD45RO-negative cells were positively selected for CCR7, yielding a CD45RA+CCR7+ population from which TemRA cells were excluded. Healthy HIV-negative adults with no recently reported acute infections or vaccinations were included as donors. Every donor was a Caucasian adult living in Nashville, Tennessee, USA. Blood was collected by leukapheresis, and PBMCs were isolated by Ficoll-Histopaque density gradient centrifugation and then cryopreserved in liquid nitrogen vapor phase. Purity and quantity of every magnetically sorted T cell population were checked by analytical flow cytometry. Genomic DNA was isolated from every sorted fraction and measured by UV absorbance on a Nanodrop 2000c. The germline V gene (reference sequence) provides CDR1 MNHEY and CDR2 SMNVEV. Clipping removes 3 bases from V and 1 base from J, with 1 as the unmatched junction base count. The CDR3 measures 15 amino acids from cysteine to phenylalanine. CDR3 DNA only is kept here, 45 bases in frame from base 1.

The data stem from a study of shared clonotypes between healthy human individuals (TCRdb year 2020). For the study in its entirety: A few men and two women, aged 18 to 49 years, made up the cohort. Per donor, three plates each were used for CD4 naive and CD4 memory, two for CD8 naive, and one for CD8 memory. The study deeply sequenced blood TCR repertoires of five healthy adults to estimate repertoire size and the extent of clonotype sharing between individuals. Between about 0.85 and 8.9 billion PBMCs per donor were obtained by leukapheresis. Libraries were prepared and TCR repertoires were sequenced by different laboratories using diverse techniques, in order to increase sequencing depth and limit assay-specific biases.

Results the study describes overall, beyond this receptor: Sampling was limited to blood, and TCR repertoires in tissue likely differ from TCR repertoires in blood. Larger estimated clonotype richness was generally found for naive subsets than for memory subsets. Because the study included only a small number of donors, the genetic and exposure-history diversity represented was limited. Higher generation probabilities were observed for clonotypes shared by all four sorted-subset donors than for non-shared clonotypes. Across a handful of donors, around 5% of naive CD4, over 3% of naive CD8, around 2.5% of memory CD4, and 0.4% to 0.45% of memory CD8 clonotypes were shared. Pairwise subsampling led to the expectation that sequencing depth would affect the degree of clonotype sharing among donors. Even with the large sequencing depth, rarefaction of the sorted-subset datasets indicated that sequencing was incomplete.

This TCR came from a woman aged 25 to 39 in good health. Recombination joined TRBV27 with TRBJ2-5, with 11 bases in between that match TRBD2. The sequenced sample was naive CD8+ T cells sorted from blood. The cell subset or site label for this specimen denotes: CD45RA+CCR7+. For the CDR3, the sequence is CASSLGTSGQETQYF. Here is the DNA: TGTGCCAGCAGTTTGGGGACTAGCGGCCAAGAGACCCAGTACTTC.